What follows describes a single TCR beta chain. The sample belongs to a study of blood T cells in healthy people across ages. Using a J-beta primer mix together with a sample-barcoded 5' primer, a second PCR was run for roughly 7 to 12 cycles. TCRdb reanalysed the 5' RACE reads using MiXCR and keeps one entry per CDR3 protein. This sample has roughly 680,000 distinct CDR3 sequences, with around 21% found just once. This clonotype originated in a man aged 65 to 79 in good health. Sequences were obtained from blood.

The CDR3 DNA follows: TGTGCCAGCAGGTTCGAGTATGGCTACACCTTC. The encoded protein is CASRFEYGYTF. V usage is TRBV28 and J usage is TRBJ1-2; no definite D call. Germline lookup yields CDR1 MDHEN and CDR2 SYDVKM. The V end lost 6 bases, the J end lost 5 bases, and 7 bases lay between the germline ends. This CDR3 is built from 11 residues.